This TCR beta chain was recovered during a study of shared clonotypes between healthy human individuals. Study-level information: The plates for each donor numbered three CD4 naive, three CD4 memory, two CD8 naive and one CD8 memory. Whole-study findings and limits: Generation of non-shared clonotypes was less probable than generation of clonotypes shared by all four donors.

Here immunoSEQ multiplex PCR was the method, and the copy in TCRdb shows in-frame clones only, minus some. The sample holds more than 200,000 clones; 65% are singletons and the top ten take more than 9.5%. Only one count was recorded for this clone. What it binds is unknown. CDR3 length: 15 residues. Per germline, CDR1 SGDLS and CDR2 YYNGEE. The V gene lost 2 bases and the J gene lost 0 bases, with 8 bases spanning the gap. The V gene is TRBV9, the J gene TRBJ2-2; D is unclear. The sequenced material came from memory CD4+ T cells sorted from blood. Subset described: CD45RA-negative fraction. The receptor was isolated from a man aged 25 to 40 in good health. CDR3 residues: CASSVIPANTGELFF. In DNA form, the CDR3 reads TGTGCCAGCAGCGTGATCCCAGCGAACACCGGGGAGCTGTTTTTT.